This entry concerns a single T cell receptor beta chain. What it recognizes is unknown. It may be a read error: a sequence one base away is much more abundant. The record originates from a study of human T cells and chemical hapten exposure. The CDR3 spans 15 residues. CDR1 and CDR2 from the germline V gene are SGHTA and FQGNSA. General study results and limits: TCRs above 1 in 1000 frequency stayed constant with DPC sensitization.

As processed by the authors: Samples contained a median of approximately 100,000 TCRs, with a range of roughly 20,000 to 690,600. TCRdb called the RACE reads again in MiXCR, with one record for every CDR3 protein. The V and J calls come from TCRdb's annotation, not from the publication. Of roughly 130,000 distinct CDR3 sequences detected, 9% to 10% appear once; the ten largest clones hold approximately 1.6%. Sample time point: healthy volunteer bleed at 2 weeks. Unseparated into fractions, whole blood served as the source from which total RNA was extracted. Material: whole blood. This chain connects TRBV7-2 to TRBJ2-7; 8 nucleotides align to TRBD1. This TCR came from a male donor in good health. Some clones in this sample may be carry-over from other donors' samples. The chain's CDR3 is CVSSPRQGSTDEQYF. The DNA for the CDR3 is TGTGTCAGCAGCCCGAGACAGGGGAGTACCGACGAGCAGTACTTC.